Sequencing of this T cell receptor (beta chain) was carried out in a study of cytomegalovirus exposure and HLA in healthy donors. Whole-study results and caveats: Later on, a genetic analysis was performed. It linked a missense variant in DCLRE1C with V- and J-gene trimming of TCR beta.

Details on this clone: Its antigen is unidentified.

PCR was performed using 60 Vbeta and 13 Jbeta primers. TCRdb keeps only in-frame clones here, not all; method: immunoSEQ multiplex PCR. Seen in this sample are 150,000 to 200,000 clones; the ten most common clones hold about 0.81%. The CDR3 has 17 residues. Germline V lookup: CDR1 SGHVS, CDR2 FQNEAQ. V lost 1 base and J lost 3; bases outside the gene matches: 10. This TCR was sampled from a woman between 18 and 30 years old in good health and CMV-seropositive. The gene calls are TRBV7-8 and TRBJ1-1; TRBD1 agrees at 8 bases. Sequenced: PBMCs. The CDR3 here is CASSLGPTGVRDTEAFF. In DNA, the CDR3 is TGTGCCAGCAGCTTAGGCCCGACAGGGGTTCGGGACACTGAAGCTTTCTTT.